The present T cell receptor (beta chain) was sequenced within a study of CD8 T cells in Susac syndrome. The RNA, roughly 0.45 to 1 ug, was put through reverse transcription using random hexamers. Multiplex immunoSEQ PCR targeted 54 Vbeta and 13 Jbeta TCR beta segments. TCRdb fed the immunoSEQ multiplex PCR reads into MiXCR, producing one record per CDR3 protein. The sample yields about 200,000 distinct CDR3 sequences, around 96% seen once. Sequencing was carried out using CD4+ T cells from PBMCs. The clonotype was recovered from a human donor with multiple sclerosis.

The CDR3 sequence is CASSYPQGRGGEQFF. DNA of the CDR3: TGTGCCAGCAGTTACCCTCAGGGGAGGGGCGGTGAGCAGTTCTTC. The rearrangement uses TRBV6-6 and TRBJ2-1; D is perhaps TRBD2 (7 bases). This CDR3 comprises 15 residues. The V gene's germline CDR1 is MNHNY and CDR2 SVGAGI (reference sequence). V lost 2 bases, J lost 9 bases, and 17 bases lay in between.